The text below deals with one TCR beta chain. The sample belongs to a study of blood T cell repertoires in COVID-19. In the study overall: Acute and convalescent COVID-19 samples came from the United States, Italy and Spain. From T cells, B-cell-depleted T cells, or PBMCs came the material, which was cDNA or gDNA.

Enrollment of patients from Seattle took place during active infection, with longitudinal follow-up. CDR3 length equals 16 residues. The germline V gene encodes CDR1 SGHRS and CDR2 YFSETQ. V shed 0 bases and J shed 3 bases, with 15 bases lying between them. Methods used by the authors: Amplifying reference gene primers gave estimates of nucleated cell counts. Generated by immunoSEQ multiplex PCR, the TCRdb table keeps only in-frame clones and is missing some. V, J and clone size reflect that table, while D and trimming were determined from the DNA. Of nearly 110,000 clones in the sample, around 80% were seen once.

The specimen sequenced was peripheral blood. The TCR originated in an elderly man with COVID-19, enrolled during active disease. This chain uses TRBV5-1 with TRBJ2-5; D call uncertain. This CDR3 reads CASSLGPTGMEETQYF. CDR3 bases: TGCGCCAGCAGCTTGGGCCCTACGGGTATGGAAGAGACCCAGTACTTC.